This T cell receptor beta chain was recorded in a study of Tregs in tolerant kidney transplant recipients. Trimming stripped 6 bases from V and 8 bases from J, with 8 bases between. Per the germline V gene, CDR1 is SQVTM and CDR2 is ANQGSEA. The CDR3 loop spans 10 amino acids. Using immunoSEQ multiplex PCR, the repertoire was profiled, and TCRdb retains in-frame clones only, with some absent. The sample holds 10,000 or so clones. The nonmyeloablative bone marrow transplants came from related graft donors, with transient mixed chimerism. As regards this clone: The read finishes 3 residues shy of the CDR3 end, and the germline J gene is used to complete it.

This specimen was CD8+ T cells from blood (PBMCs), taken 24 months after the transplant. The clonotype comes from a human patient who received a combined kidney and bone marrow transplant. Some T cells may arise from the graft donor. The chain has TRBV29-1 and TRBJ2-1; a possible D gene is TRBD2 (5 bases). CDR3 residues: CSVELDEQFF. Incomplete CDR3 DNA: TGCAGCGTCGAACTAGATGAG.